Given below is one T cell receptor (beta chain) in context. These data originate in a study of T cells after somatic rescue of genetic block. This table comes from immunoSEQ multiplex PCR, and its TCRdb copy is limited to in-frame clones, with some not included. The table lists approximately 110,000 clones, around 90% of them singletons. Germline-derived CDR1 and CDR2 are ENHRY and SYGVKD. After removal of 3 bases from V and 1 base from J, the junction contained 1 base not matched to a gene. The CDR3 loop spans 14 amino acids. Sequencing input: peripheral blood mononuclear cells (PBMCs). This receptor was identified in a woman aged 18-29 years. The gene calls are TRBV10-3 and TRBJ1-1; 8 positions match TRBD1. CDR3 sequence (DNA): TGTGCCATCAGTGAAGGACAGGGGAACACTGAAGCTTTCTTT. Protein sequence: CAISEGQGNTEAFF.